The 24 T cell receptor beta chains in this list originate from one sample, sequenced in a study of regulatory T cells in long-lasting Graves disease. Described time point: newly diagnosed GD, antithyroid drugs for less than 3 months. Construction of the TCR library relied on RNA isolated from PBMCs. The TCR beta library used iRepertoire HTBI primers with Arm-PCR amplification of CDR3. Via MiXCR, TCRdb re-called the multiplex PCR reads, giving one row per CDR3 protein. The sample contains under 300,000 distinct CDR3 sequences, roughly 18% of which appear only once. Material: peripheral blood mononuclear cells (PBMCs), obtained at new diagnosis, from a patient treated with antithyroid drugs. These receptors were collected from a female donor with Graves disease.

This clonotype was seen a handful of times. A much larger clone differs by one base, so this may be a read error. A read error is likely, as this CDR3 ends without the conserved phenylalanine or tryptophan. The chain joins TRBV6-2 or TRBV6-3 to TRBJ2-3, with 8 bases aligning to TRBD2. Germline lookup yields CDR1 MNHEY and CDR2 SVGEGT. J gave up 3 bases and V 10 bases, and 9 bases lay outside the gene matches. This CDR3 is built from 14 residues. The CDR3 nucleotides read TGTGCCACCAAGAGCGGGAGTGGAACAGATACGCAGTATCTT. Protein sequence: CATKSGSGTDTQYL.

This clonotype appeared many times. V is TRBV24-1 and J is TRBJ2-1; 14 positions match TRBD2. This CDR3 spans 16 amino acids. V lost 3 bases to trimming and J lost 8 bases; unmatched junction nucleotides: 5. Germline-derived CDR1 and CDR2 are KGHDR and SFDVKD. The CDR3 sequence is CATSDRLAGGPYEQFF. CDR3 nucleotide sequence: TGTGCCACCAGTGATCGACTAGCGGGAGGGCCCTATGAGCAGTTCTTC.

This clonotype was detected a few times. The rearrangement uses TRBV20-1 and TRBJ2-3; 15 bases match TRBD2. V lost 6 bases and J lost 0; bases outside the gene matches: 4. The length of the CDR3 is 16 residues. Germline V gives CDR1 DFQATT, CDR2 SNEGSKA (reference sequence). The CDR3 DNA reads TGCAGTGCCCGGACTAGCGGGAGGGGTAGCACAGATACGCAGTATTTT. Amino acid sequence: CSARTSGRGSTDTQYF.

This clonotype was found many times. V is TRBV2 and J is TRBJ2-1; 13 bases are shared with TRBD2. The junction had 7 bases not matched to a gene; V was cut back by 6 bases and J by 5 bases. The CDR3 length is 16 residues. The germline gives CDR1 SNHLY, CDR2 FYNNEI. CDR3 amino acids: CASRVLAGGLNNEQFF. In DNA, the CDR3 is TGTGCCAGCAGGGTACTAGCGGGAGGGTTAAACAATGAGCAGTTCTTC.

This clonotype was seen repeatedly, ten times or more. The chain links TRBV11-2 to TRBJ1-6, with 9 bases aligning to TRBD1. This CDR3 is built from 14 residues. CDR1 is SGHAT and CDR2 is FQNNGV in the germline V gene. J lost 7 bases, V lost 5 bases, and 3 bases had no gene match. The CDR3 sequence: CASSGDRENSPLHF. The CDR3 nucleotides are TGTGCCAGCAGCGGGGACAGGGAAAATTCACCCCTCCACTTT. The full variable domain, its missing parts supplied by reference TRBV11-2 and TRBJ1-6, is EAGVAQSPRYKIIEKRQSVAFWCNPISGHATLYWYQQILGQGPKLLIQFQNNGVVDDSQLPKDRFSAERLKGVDSTLKIQPAKLEDSAVYLCASSGDRENSPLHFGNGTRLTVT.

This clonotype was seen repeatedly, ten times or more. J is TRBJ1-1 and V is TRBV6-2 or TRBV6-3; D is unclear. Trimming cost V 6 bases and J 1 base, with 9 bases left between them. This CDR3 contains 13 residues. Germline V CDR1 and CDR2: MNHEY, SVGEGT. The CDR3 DNA sequence: TGTGCCAGCAGGGAGAAGGGGAACACTGAAGCTTTCTTT. Its translation: CASREKGNTEAFF.

At least ten counts were recorded for this clonotype. This chain connects TRBV24-1 to TRBJ1-4; D unresolved. The CDR3 consists of 13 residues. From germline, CDR1 is KGHDR and CDR2 SFDVKD. The V gene lost 9 bases and the J gene lost 8 bases, with 15 bases spanning the gap. This CDR3 reads CATPPWTDEKLFF. The CDR3 nucleotides are TGTGCCACCCCACCTTGGACTGACGAAAAACTGTTTTTT.

This clonotype came up a few times. This rearrangement joins TRBV5-6 to TRBJ2-3; D may be TRBD2 (6 bases). V gave up 0 bases and J gave up 5 bases, with 13 bases separating them. The CDR3 consists of 15 residues. CDR1 and CDR2 (germline): SGHDT, YYEEEE. This CDR3 is CASSLAPTGRDTQYF. The CDR3 DNA is TGTGCCAGCAGCTTGGCACCCACCGGGAGAGATACGCAGTATTTT. The full variable domain, rest sourced from reference TRBV5-6 and TRBJ2-3, is DAGVTQSPTHLIKTRGQQVTLRCSPKSGHDTVSWYQQALGQGPQFIFQYYEEEERQRGNFPDRFSGHQFPNYSSELNVNALLLGDSALYLCASSLAPTGRDTQYFGPGTRLTVL.

V usage is TRBV19 and J usage is TRBJ2-6; D may match TRBD1 or TRBD2 (5 bases each). With 6 bases removed from V and 2 bases from J, the gap between germline ends came to 14 bases. This CDR3 has 16 amino acids. Germline V gene lookup returns CDR1 LNHDA and CDR2 SQIVND (reference sequence). DNA of the CDR3: TGTGCCAGTAGCGTAGGGTGGGGGACTGGGGCCAACGTCCTGACTTTC. Encoded protein: CASSVGWGTGANVLTF.

This clonotype was counted ten times or more. The J gene is TRBJ1-1, the V gene TRBV12-3 or TRBV12-4, with 8 bases that match TRBD1. There are 16 residues in the CDR3. J lost 0 bases, V lost 4 bases, and 7 bases had no gene match. CDR3 residues: CASSSPDRAMNTEAFF. The DNA of the CDR3 is TGTGCCAGCAGTTCCCCGGACAGGGCTATGAACACTGAAGCTTTCTTT.

The chain employs TRBV5-1 and TRBJ2-7; D uncertain. Trimming cost V 0 bases and J 3 bases, with 10 bases left between them. Germline-derived CDR1 and CDR2 are SGHRS and YFSETQ. This CDR3 is 14 amino acids long. The CDR3 here is CASSLGHAFYEQYF. DNA for the CDR3: TGCGCCAGCAGCTTGGGACACGCTTTCTACGAGCAGTACTTC.

This clonotype was detected only a few times. The CDR3: CASSLRQGDTEAFF. The CDR3 bases are TGTGCCAGCAGCTTACGCCAGGGTGACACTGAAGCTTTCTTT. The J gene is TRBJ1-1, the V gene TRBV7-8, with D tentatively TRBD1 (5 bases). CDR1 and CDR2 (germline): SGHVS, FQNEAQ. The CDR3 sequence is 14 residues long. Trimming pared 2 bases from V and 3 bases from J, leaving 10 bases between.

This clonotype occurred many times. This chain connects TRBV6-1 to TRBJ2-6; 12 bases are a match to TRBD1. CDR1 is MNHNS, CDR2 SASEGT, per germline. The length of the CDR3 is 18 residues. The V and J ends lost 6 bases and 0 bases, in that order; junction bases with no gene match: 6. The CDR3 is CASRVWGQGASGANVLTF. CDR3 coding DNA: TGTGCCAGCAGGGTGTGGGGACAGGGGGCCTCTGGGGCCAACGTCCTGACTTTC.

This clonotype was recorded many times. The chain has TRBV11-2 and TRBJ2-1; TRBD1 matches 8 bases. The CDR3 consists of 13 residues. Germline trimming cut 4 bases from V and 7 bases from J; bases unmatched to any gene: 3. The germline CDR1 and CDR2 sequences are SGHAT and FQNNGV. The chain's CDR3 is CASSYYRGNEQFF. CDR3 DNA: TGTGCCAGCAGCTACTACAGGGGGAATGAGCAGTTCTTC.

This clonotype was recorded many times. The J gene is TRBJ1-2, the V gene TRBV6-1; no reliable D call. Germline CDR1 MNHNS, CDR2 SASEGT. The CDR3 runs to 13 residues. V was pared by 4 bases and J by 2 bases, with 8 bases between. In DNA form, the CDR3 reads TGTGCCAGCAGTGTTTACCAGAACTATGGCTACACCTTC. Translation: CASSVYQNYGYTF.

This clonotype was detected many times. The chain couples TRBV10-3 to TRBJ1-1; the match to TRBD1 covers 8 bases. CDR1 is ENHRY and CDR2 is SYGVKD in the germline V gene. The CDR3 has 13 amino acids. With 5 bases clipped from V and 6 bases from J, the junction kept 5 bases outside the gene matches. CDR3 bases: TGTGCCATCAGTCTACAGGGGGGGCCTGAAGCTTTCTTT. Encoded protein: CAISLQGGPEAFF.

The CDR3 spells CASSLGGQILREYF. DNA for the CDR3: TGTGCCAGCAGCTTGGGGGGACAGATTTTGAGGGAGTACTTC. This chain links TRBV5-5 with TRBJ2-7; 7 nucleotides line up with TRBD1. Germline V lookup: CDR1 SGHKS, CDR2 YYEKEE (reference sequence). The CDR3 loop spans 14 amino acids. With V trimmed by 0 bases and J by 11 bases, 11 bases remained unmatched.

Ten or more counts support this clonotype. The V gene is TRBV4-3, the J gene TRBJ2-7; possibly TRBD1 or TRBD2 for D (6 bases each). CDR1 and CDR2 (germline): LGHNA, YSLEER. CDR3 length: 15 residues. Trimming stripped 2 bases from V and 3 bases from J, with 14 bases between. CDR3 in DNA: TGCGCCAGCAGCCAACTTCTAGAGGGGGGCTACGAGCAGTACTTC. It specifies CASSQLLEGGYEQYF.

This clonotype was detected many times. The rearrangement joins TRBV24-1 to TRBJ2-1; TRBD2 agrees at 9 bases. Germline CDR1 and CDR2: KGHDR and SFDVKD. CDR3 length equals 17 residues. V trimming: 3 bases; J trimming: 9 bases; junction bases outside the gene matches: 14. CDR3 DNA sequence: TGTGCCACCAGTGATCCTTCGGGTAGCGGGAGCTCGGTTGAGCAGTTCTTC. Encoded protein: CATSDPSGSGSSVEQFF.

This clonotype appeared many times. The chain is built from TRBV3-1 and TRBJ1-1; D is ambiguous. The CDR3 runs to 14 residues. The V gene lost 2 bases and the J gene lost 5 bases, with 12 bases spanning the gap. Germline V gives CDR1 LGHDT, CDR2 YNNKEL (reference sequence). The CDR3, as DNA: TGTGCCAGCAGCCAACGGGGAGAAGGGACTGAAGCTTTCTTT. Protein: CASSQRGEGTEAFF.

The CDR3 DNA sequence: TGCAGTGCTAGGCCGCCCAGTAGCGGGAGGGAGAACATTCAGTACTTC. This encodes CSARPPSSGRENIQYF. The V gene is TRBV20-1, the J gene TRBJ2-4, with 11 bases matching TRBD2. J was trimmed by 7 bases and V by 3 bases; bases with no gene match: 11. Germline V gene lookup returns CDR1 DFQATT and CDR2 SNEGSKA (reference sequence). This CDR3 has 16 residues.

This clonotype has a count of ten or more. The chain has TRBV18 and TRBJ1-2; a weak D match, TRBD1 (5 bases). The germline gives CDR1 KGHSH, CDR2 LQKENI. The CDR3 totals 12 residues. Trimming removed 6 bases at V and 2 bases at J, with 7 bases between. The CDR3 nucleotides read TGTGCCAGCTCCCGGGGCAACTATGGCTACACCTTC. Protein sequence: CASSRGNYGYTF.

This clonotype came up a few times. V is TRBV5-4 and J is TRBJ2-1, with TRBD2 matching over 13 bases. This CDR3 contains 16 residues. Trimming removed 3 bases from V and 5 bases from J; junction bases left unmatched: 5. The germline gives CDR1 SGHNT, CDR2 YYREEE (reference sequence). CDR3 residues: CASSSRLAGGHNEQFF. The CDR3 DNA reads as TGTGCCAGCAGCTCCCGACTAGCGGGAGGCCACAATGAGCAGTTCTTC.

This clonotype was recorded many times. The CDR3 DNA sequence: TGTGCCAGCAGCTTAACCGGGACCCCAGGGACTGAGCAGTTCTTC. Encoded protein: CASSLTGTPGTEQFF. This rearrangement joins TRBV7-9 to TRBJ2-1, with D possibly called TRBD1 or TRBD2 (5 bases each). Looked up from germline, CDR1 is SEHNR and CDR2 is FQNEAQ (reference sequence). CDR3 size: 15 residues. The V end lost 2 bases, the J end lost 9 bases, and 17 bases lay between the germline ends.